Sequencing of this T cell receptor (beta chain) was carried out in a study of cytomegalovirus exposure and HLA in healthy donors. Study findings and constraints: The authors excluded some V segments, including TRBV6-2 and TRBV6-3, as indistinguishable. The study carried out a later analysis of TCR beta sequences. It associated 15,000 to 20,000 of them with specific HLA alleles at a false discovery rate of 0.05. V- and J-gene trimming of TCR beta was linked (in a later analysis) to a missense DCLRE1C variant. The sole available immune exposure information was CMV serostatus.

The PCR ran on 60 Vbeta and 13 Jbeta primers. Using immunoSEQ multiplex PCR, the repertoire was profiled, and TCRdb retains in-frame clones only, with some absent. The table has 150,000 to 200,000 clones, about 75% seen once. The CDR3 sequence is 17 residues long. Germline-derived CDR1 and CDR2 are LGHNT and FRNRAP. V trimming: 6 bases; J trimming: 3 bases; junction bases outside the gene matches: 16. Of note for this clone: What it recognizes is unknown.

The material sequenced was PBMCs. This TCR was recovered from a woman aged 50 to 60 in good health and CMV-seropositive. This chain links TRBV12-5 with TRBJ2-7, with 8 bases fitting TRBD1. The CDR3 DNA reads TGTGCTAGTGGAGTTGGGACAGGACCTAATCCATTCTACGAGCAGTACTTC. Translation gives CASGVGTGPNPFYEQYF.